This T cell receptor (beta chain) was sequenced for a study of T cell repertoires in cytomegalovirus infection. CDR1 and CDR2 from the germline V gene are MNHNS and SASEGT. Trimming took 8 bases from V and 0 from J, leaving 26 bases between them. The CDR3 is 18 amino acids. Each CDR3 protein gets one entry after TCRdb re-called the reads with MiXCR. The sample includes hundreds of thousands of distinct CDR3 sequences, roughly 29% of them seen just once. Only a few counts were recorded for this clonotype. Its target is unknown. The starting material was cultured PBMCs, obtained from culture after CMV antigen stimulation. The receptor comes from a human donor in good health (CMV status not recorded). Some clones in this sample may be carry-over from other donors' samples. The chain carries TRBV6-1 and TRBJ2-7; D may be TRBD1 (6 bases). CDR3 residues: CASEPYRVPPLTSYEQYF. The CDR3 nucleotides are TGTGCCAGCGAGCCCTACAGGGTCCCGCCACTGACCTCCTACGAGCAGTACTTC.